This T cell receptor (beta chain) stems from a study of cytomegalovirus exposure and HLA in healthy donors. PCR used 60 Vbeta primers and 13 Jbeta primers. Generated by immunoSEQ multiplex PCR, the TCRdb table keeps only in-frame clones and is missing some. The sample lists about 140,000 clones, 70% to 80% occurring once. V gave up 7 bases and J gave up 5 bases, with 14 bases separating them. CDR1 and CDR2 from the germline V gene are SQVTM and ANQGSEA. CDR3 size: 12 residues. About this clone: Antigen specificity is unknown.

Study-wide results and caveats: Later analysis revealed greater clonal expansion in HLA-associated TCR beta chains than in equally common others.

These donors, healthy bone marrow donors, were studied. The clonotype originates from a female donor in good health and CMV-seronegative. The chain uses TRBV29-1 and TRBJ2-5; D is unclear. Input material: PBMCs. DNA for the CDR3: TGCAGCGCTAATCCCCCCGGTGAGACCCAGTACTTC. This codes for CSANPPGETQYF.